The following is a T cell receptor (beta chain) sequence with its context. What it binds is not known. The sample comes from a study of monozygotic twins with inflammatory bowel disease. From its re-call of the 5' RACE reads, TCRdb lists each CDR3 protein once, without DNA. Across 310,000 or so distinct CDR3 sequences, the top ten clones capture roughly 2% of the sample. Findings of the study overall: Findings did not support one strong IBD-associated signal or clonotype. Lower TCRbeta diversity (inverse Simpson) was seen in IBD patients than in healthy co-twins.

The CDR3 loop spans 16 amino acids. Per the germline V gene, CDR1 is SGDLS and CDR2 is YYNGEE. Source material: blood. The chain carries TRBV9 and TRBJ2-1; TCRdb gives TRBD1 as the D gene, but with no DNA this cannot be confirmed. The source of this sequence is a human donor with ulcerative colitis or Crohn's disease, or a healthy co-twin of an affected twin (not recorded which). The CDR3 loop reads CAKEDRDFPLHNEQFF.